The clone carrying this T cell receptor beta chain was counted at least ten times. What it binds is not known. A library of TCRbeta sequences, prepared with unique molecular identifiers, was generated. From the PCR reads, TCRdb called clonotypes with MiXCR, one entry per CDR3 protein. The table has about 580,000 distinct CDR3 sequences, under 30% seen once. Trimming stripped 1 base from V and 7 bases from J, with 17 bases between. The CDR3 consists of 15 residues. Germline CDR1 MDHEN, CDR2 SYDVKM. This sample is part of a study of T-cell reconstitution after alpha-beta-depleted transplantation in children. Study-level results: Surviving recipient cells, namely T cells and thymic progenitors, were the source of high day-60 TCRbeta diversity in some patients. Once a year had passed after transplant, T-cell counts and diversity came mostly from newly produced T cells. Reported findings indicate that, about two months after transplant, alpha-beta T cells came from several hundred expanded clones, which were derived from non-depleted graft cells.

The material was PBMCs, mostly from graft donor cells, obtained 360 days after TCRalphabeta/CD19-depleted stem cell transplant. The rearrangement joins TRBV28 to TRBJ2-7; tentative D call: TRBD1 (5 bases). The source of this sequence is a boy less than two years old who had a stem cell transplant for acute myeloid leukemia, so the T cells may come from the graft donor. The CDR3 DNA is TGTGCCAGCAGTTTATCACAGGACATAAAGGGGGAGCAGTACGTC. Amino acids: CASSLSQDIKGEQYV.